This is a list of T cell receptor beta chains from one sample in a study of blood T cell repertoires in COVID-19. TCRdb's copy holds only in-frame clones and misses some; the assay was immunoSEQ multiplex PCR. The data contain approximately 300,000 clones, more than 75% of them singletons. The source material was peripheral blood. These receptor sequences come from a woman in her fifties or sixties with acute or convalescent COVID-19. CDR3s include the opening cysteine and the closing phenylalanine or tryptophan. The order of the fields is D gene, V gene, clone size, J gene, CDR3 DNA, CDR3 protein. D genes are given only for firm matches. The size field is filled for only some rows; it gives once, few, many or a size class.

-	TRBV28	-	TRBJ2-7	TGTGCCAGCAGTCCCCCCTCCCTTCGGAGCGAGCAGTACTTC	CASSPPSLRSEQYF
TRBD2	TRBV4-1	-	TRBJ2-3	TGCGCCAGCAGCCGCCAACTAGCGCTGCTCGGAGATACGCAGTATTTT	CASSRQLALLGDTQYF
TRBD1	TRBV2	-	TRBJ1-1	TGTGCCAGCAGTTCGGACAGGGCCACTGAAGCTTTCTTT	CASSSDRATEAFF
TRBD1	TRBV28	once	TRBJ2-2	TGTGCCAGCAGTTTACGCCAGGGGCGGGGCAGGGGGCGGGCATCCCCCGGGGAGCTGTTTTTT	CASSLRQGRGRGRASPGELFF
TRBD2	TRBV5-1	-	TRBJ2-1	TGCGCCAGCAGCTTGGCCTTCCTAGCGGGAGCCAGTGAGCAGTTCTTC	CASSLAFLAGASEQFF
-	TRBV5-4	-	TRBJ2-1	TGTGCCAGCAGCTTCGAAACGGGGGTGGGGAGCTCCTACAATGAGCAGTTCTTC	CASSFETGVGSSYNEQFF
-	TRBV9	-	TRBJ2-7	TGTGCCAGCAGCGTAGGATCGGGGTCAGGGCAGTACTTC	CASSVGSGSGQYF
TRBD2	TRBV30	-	TRBJ2-7	TGTGCCTGGATCCCCCGCGGTTTGGCTAGCGGGAGATCCTACGAGCAGTACTTC	CAWIPRGLASGRSYEQYF
-	TRBV7-2	-	TRBJ1-1	TGTGCCAGCAGCTTAAACGGGGACACTGAAGCTTTCTTT	CASSLNGDTEAFF
TRBD2	TRBV5-1	-	TRBJ2-2	TGCGCCAGCAGCTCCGGACTAGCGGGGAGCTCCACCGGGGAGCTGTTTTTT	CASSSGLAGSSTGELFF
TRBD1	TRBV24-1	-	TRBJ2-7	TGTGCCACCAGTGATATCGACAGGGAAAGCTCCTACGAGCAGTACTTC	CATSDIDRESSYEQYF
TRBD2	TRBV6-5	-	TRBJ2-7	TGTGCCAGCAGTTACTCGAGGGCTAGCGGGACTACGTGGCAGTACTTC	CASSYSRASGTTWQYF
-	TRBV15	-	TRBJ1-4	TGTGCCACCAGCAGAGGGAGCATTAATGAAAAACTGTTTTTT	CATSRGSINEKLFF
TRBD1	TRBV19	-	TRBJ2-2	TGTGCCAGTAGTACACAGGGGTCAATGAACACCGGGGAGCTGTTTTTT	CASSTQGSMNTGELFF
TRBD1	TRBV28	-	TRBJ2-4	TGTGCCAGCAGTCCCCCGGACAGGGGTCGAAACATTCAGTACTTC	CASSPPDRGRNIQYF
TRBD1	TRBV24-1	-	TRBJ1-6	TGTGCCACCAGTGATGCACGGACAGGGAGAAATTCACCCCTCCACTTT	CATSDARTGRNSPLHF
-	TRBV28	-	TRBJ1-5	TGTGCCAGCAGTTTACCCACCACAGGGCGCCAGCCCCAGCATTTT	CASSLPTTGRQPQHF
TRBD1	TRBV19	-	TRBJ1-2	TGTGCCAGTACCCCGGACAGGGGGTCTGGCTACACCTTC	CASTPDRGSGYTF
-	TRBV6-1	-	TRBJ1-1	TGTGCCAGCAGTGAAAAGGAGGGCAGGAGCACTGAAGCTTTCTTT	CASSEKEGRSTEAFF
-	TRBV19	-	TRBJ2-2	TGTGCCAGTAGTATCCCGAGGACAGCGAACACCGGGGAGCTGTTTTTT	CASSIPRTANTGELFF
-	TRBV6-4	once	TRBJ2-3	TGTGCCAGCAGTGACTCTGGTCCCGGGAGTATTTCAGATACGCAGTATTTT	CASSDSGPGSISDTQYF
-	TRBV6-5	-	TRBJ2-5	TGTGCCAGCAGTTACGGGGGCTCTCAAGAGACCCAGTACTTC	CASSYGGSQETQYF
-	TRBV6-6	-	TRBJ2-2	TGTGCCAGCAGTGCCGGGACTCGGAACACCGGGGAGCTGTTTTTT	CASSAGTRNTGELFF
TRBD1	TRBV7-9	-	TRBJ1-4	TGTGCCAGCAGCCCACGGGGACAGGCAACTAATGAAAAACTGTTTTTT	CASSPRGQATNEKLFF
-	TRBV7-9	-	TRBJ2-7	TGTGCCAGCACCCCGTGGGACTTTACATCCTACGAGCAGTACTTC	CASTPWDFTSYEQYF
TRBD2	TRBV5-6	-	TRBJ2-7	TGTGCCAGCAGCTTGGGTCTAGCGGGCCTCTCCTACGAGCAGTACTTC	CASSLGLAGLSYEQYF
-	TRBV5-1	-	TRBJ1-1	TGCGCCAGCAGCTTGGCCGGACAAACTGAAGCTTTCTTT	CASSLAGQTEAFF
-	TRBV6-2/TRBV6-3	-	TRBJ2-1	TGTGCCAGCAGTTATCTATCGGGACTTCTAAGCTCCTACAATGAGCAGTTCTTC	CASSYLSGLLSSYNEQFF
-	TRBV7-2	-	TRBJ1-1	TGTGCCAGCAGCTTAGTCTACACTGAAGCTTTCTTT	CASSLVYTEAFF
-	TRBV2	-	TRBJ2-7	TGTGCCAGCAGAGCGGCGCCCGAGCAGTACTTC	CASRAAPEQYF
-	TRBV7-6	-	TRBJ2-2	TGTGCCAGCAGCTTAAGGACCTCGGGCGGGACCGGGGAGCTGTTTTTT	CASSLRTSGGTGELFF
TRBD2	TRBV28	-	TRBJ2-3	TGTGCCAGCAGTATTAGCGGGAGGGCCGGGTTAAGTGTTTCAGATACGCAGTATTTT	CASSISGRAGLSVSDTQYF
TRBD2	TRBV4-1	-	TRBJ2-1	TGCGCCAGCAGCCAAGATTATCTAGCGCGGGGGGATGAGCAGTTCTTC	CASSQDYLARGDEQFF